The rows below give T cell receptor beta chains drawn from one sample of a study of blood T cell repertoires in COVID-19. The method was immunoSEQ multiplex PCR; TCRdb's version includes in-frame clones alone and lacks a portion of them. This table has 300,000 to 400,000 clones, more than 80% appearing once. Sequenced: PBMCs or T cells enriched from blood (not recorded which). Receptors were obtained from a man younger than 30 who had recovered from COVID-19. Each CDR3 is given with its conserved first and last residue. Each record gives: D gene, V gene, clone size, J gene, CDR3 protein, CDR3 DNA. D genes are given only for firm matches. Size is omitted from some rows. Given values are once, few, many or a class for expanded clones.

D gene: TRBD1
V gene: TRBV15
clone size: .
J gene: TRBJ1-5
CDR3 protein: CATSSPQGPYSNQPQHF
CDR3 DNA: TGTGCCACCAGCAGCCCACAGGGGCCGTACAGTAATCAGCCCCAGCATTTT

D gene: TRBD2
V gene: TRBV7-3
clone size: .
J gene: TRBJ2-1
CDR3 protein: CASSLTRTSSYNEQFF
CDR3 DNA: TGTGCCAGCAGCTTAACCAGGACTAGCAGCTACAATGAGCAGTTCTTC

D gene: .
V gene: TRBV6-2/TRBV6-3
clone size: .
J gene: TRBJ2-4
CDR3 protein: CASSYSIRFNFKNIQYF
CDR3 DNA: TGTGCCAGCAGTTACTCCATCAGGTTCAACTTCAAAAACATTCAGTACTTC

D gene: .
V gene: TRBV24-1
clone size: .
J gene: TRBJ1-5
CDR3 protein: CATSDFYSNQPQHF
CDR3 DNA: TGTGCCACCAGTGATTTCTACAGCAATCAGCCCCAGCATTTT

D gene: TRBD2
V gene: TRBV5-1
clone size: .
J gene: TRBJ2-4
CDR3 protein: CASGEGLAKNIQYF
CDR3 DNA: TGCGCCAGCGGGGAGGGGCTAGCCAAAAACATTCAGTACTTC

D gene: TRBD2
V gene: TRBV5-1
clone size: few
J gene: TRBJ2-1
CDR3 protein: CASSSLGVAGKSSYNEQFF
CDR3 DNA: TGCGCCAGCAGCTCCCTCGGGGTAGCGGGGAAGAGCTCCTACAATGAGCAGTTCTTC

D gene: .
V gene: TRBV2
clone size: .
J gene: TRBJ1-6
CDR3 protein: CASSEGAGSPLHF
CDR3 DNA: TGTGCCAGCAGTGAGGGAGCGGGGTCACCCCTCCACTTT

D gene: .
V gene: TRBV3-1/TRBV3-2
clone size: .
J gene: TRBJ2-3
CDR3 protein: CASEGTDTQYF
CDR3 DNA: TGTGCCAGCGAGGGCACAGATACGCAGTATTTT

D gene: .
V gene: TRBV19
clone size: once
J gene: TRBJ2-7
CDR3 protein: CASSMASRGNYEQYF
CDR3 DNA: TGTGCCAGTAGTATGGCTTCCAGGGGTAATTACGAGCAGTACTTC

D gene: .
V gene: TRBV28
clone size: .
J gene: TRBJ1-5
CDR3 protein: CASYGGYQPQHF
CDR3 DNA: TGTGCCAGCTACGGCGGTTATCAGCCCCAGCATTTT

D gene: .
V gene: TRBV27
clone size: .
J gene: TRBJ2-5
CDR3 protein: CASSSGKTQYF
CDR3 DNA: TGTGCCAGCAGTTCGGGGAAGACCCAGTACTTC

D gene: TRBD1
V gene: TRBV5-1
clone size: once
J gene: TRBJ1-6
CDR3 protein: CASRTGGNNSPLHF
CDR3 DNA: TGCGCCAGCCGGACAGGGGGGAATAATTCACCCCTCCACTTT

D gene: .
V gene: TRBV15
clone size: .
J gene: TRBJ1-2
CDR3 protein: CATSNAGEGSGYTF
CDR3 DNA: TGTGCCACCAGCAATGCAGGGGAAGGGTCTGGCTACACCTTC

D gene: .
V gene: TRBV29-1
clone size: once
J gene: TRBJ1-1
CDR3 protein: CSAWSVYTEAFF
CDR3 DNA: TGCAGCGCCTGGTCGGTATACACTGAAGCTTTCTTT

D gene: TRBD2
V gene: TRBV29-1
clone size: .
J gene: TRBJ2-1
CDR3 protein: CSVPWASGEQFF
CDR3 DNA: TGCAGCGTTCCCTGGGCTAGCGGTGAGCAGTTCTTC

D gene: .
V gene: TRBV27
clone size: .
J gene: TRBJ1-5
CDR3 protein: CASSQGNQPQHF
CDR3 DNA: TGTGCCAGCAGTCAGGGCAATCAGCCCCAGCATTTT

D gene: TRBD1
V gene: TRBV5-1
clone size: once
J gene: TRBJ1-4
CDR3 protein: CASSYRDRGLGEKLFF
CDR3 DNA: TGCGCCAGCAGCTACCGGGACAGGGGGCTTGGTGAAAAACTGTTTTTT

D gene: TRBD2
V gene: TRBV2
clone size: .
J gene: TRBJ2-1
CDR3 protein: CASSGLAGPGNEQFF
CDR3 DNA: TGTGCCAGCAGTGGGCTAGCGGGGCCTGGGAATGAGCAGTTCTTC

D gene: .
V gene: TRBV15
clone size: .
J gene: TRBJ2-3
CDR3 protein: CATSRDIADTQYF
CDR3 DNA: TGTGCCACCAGCAGAGATATTGCAGATACGCAGTATTTT

D gene: TRBD1
V gene: TRBV4-1
clone size: .
J gene: TRBJ1-3
CDR3 protein: CASSQGGRGHGNTIYF
CDR3 DNA: TGCGCCAGCAGCCAAGGGGGCAGGGGGCATGGAAACACCATATATTTT

D gene: TRBD2
V gene: TRBV27
clone size: .
J gene: TRBJ2-1
CDR3 protein: CASRALTSGNVNEQFF
CDR3 DNA: TGTGCCAGCAGGGCCCTGACTAGCGGGAATGTGAATGAGCAGTTCTTC

D gene: .
V gene: TRBV3-1/TRBV3-2
clone size: .
J gene: TRBJ2-5
CDR3 protein: CASSQELLGLSKETQYF
CDR3 DNA: TGTGCCAGCAGCCAAGAGCTATTGGGGCTGTCGAAGGAGACCCAGTACTTC